These T cell receptor beta chains were read from a single sample in a study. TCRdb reprocessed the 5' RACE reads via MiXCR and lists one record per CDR3 protein. Of approximately 50,000 distinct CDR3 sequences listed, 20% were seen once; the top ten hold roughly 2.9%. Sequencing was done on a sample of tumor-infiltrating Tregs sorted from the breast tumor. These receptors originate from a female donor with breast cancer. Each CDR3 is given with its conserved first and last residue. D genes are given only for firm matches. Not every row has a clone size; where given, it reads once, few, many or a size class.

v_call	d_call	j_call	clone_size	cdr3_length	cdr3_nt	cdr3_aa
TRBV4-1	TRBD2	TRBJ2-1	few	18	TGCGCCAGCAGCCAAAGTAGCGGGAGGGCCATTTCCTACAATGAGCAGTTCTTC	CASSQSSGRAISYNEQFF
TRBV20-1	-	TRBJ1-2	many	12	TGCAGTGCTAGCCACGACTCATATGGCTACACCTTC	CSASHDSYGYTF
TRBV20-1	-	TRBJ2-7	-	9	TGCAGTGGGTGGGACGAGCAGTACTTC	CSGWDEQYF
TRBV5-1	-	TRBJ1-1	-	14	TGCGCCAGCAGCTTGGTCGGATTGAACACTGAAGCTTTCTTT	CASSLVGLNTEAFF
TRBV6-1	-	TRBJ2-6	-	17	TGTGCCAGTGTTCCCCCGAGTTTGGCCTCTGGGGCCAACGTCCTGACTTTC	CASVPPSLASGANVLTF
TRBV7-2	TRBD2	TRBJ2-3	-	14	TGTGCCAGCAGGCCAAGCGGGGGGGCAGATACGCAGTATTTT	CASRPSGGADTQYF
TRBV9	-	TRBJ1-2	few	14	TGTGCCAGCAGCGTAGCGACAGTTAACTATGGCTACACCTTC	CASSVATVNYGYTF
TRBV4-3	-	TRBJ2-2	once	14	TGCGCCAGCAGCCAAATATGGGGAACCGGGGAGCTGTTTTTT	CASSQIWGTGELFF
TRBV5-4	TRBD1	TRBJ1-1	-	17	TGTGCCAGCAGCAGACCGACAGGGAGGACCGGTAACACTGAAGCTTTCTTT	CASSRPTGRTGNTEAFF
TRBV7-8	-	TRBJ2-7	many	16	TGTGCCAGCAGCATACACTGGGACTCGAGCTCCTACGAGCAGTACTTC	CASSIHWDSSSYEQYF
TRBV6-1	TRBD1	TRBJ2-5	many	15	TGTGCCAGCAGTAAGACAGGGGGCCCCCAAGAGACCCAGTACTTC	CASSKTGGPQETQYF
TRBV7-7	-	TRBJ2-3	few	15	TGTGCTAGCAGCCTACAGGGCCTAAGCACAGATACGCAGTATTTT	CASSLQGLSTDTQYF
TRBV6-1	-	TRBJ2-7	many	12	TGTGCCAGCAGTGAAAGAGGAGGGGAGCAGTACTTC	CASSERGGEQYF
TRBV20-1	-	TRBJ2-4	few	13	TGCAGTGCGGGAAGACAGGAGGAAAACATTCAGTACTTC	CSAGRQEENIQYF
TRBV20-1	-	TRBJ2-1	few	11	TGCAGTGCTAATTTTTACAATGAGCAGTTCTTC	CSANFYNEQFF
TRBV24-1	-	TRBJ2-1	few	16	TGTGCCACCAGTGATTTGCAGGGGGAGGCGAACCGTGCTCAGTTCTTC	CATSDLQGEANRAQFF
TRBV15	TRBD1	TRBJ2-3	-	15	TGTGCCAACAGCCCCGGGACAGGGGGCTGGGATACGCAGTATTTT	CANSPGTGGWDTQYF
TRBV15	-	TRBJ1-1	many	15	TGTGCCACCAGCAGAGATGACTTCCCGAACACTGAAGCTTTCTTT	CATSRDDFPNTEAFF
TRBV20-1	TRBD2	TRBJ2-1	-	14	TGCAGTGCCGATCTAGCGGGAGGGTACAATGAGCAGGTCTTC	CSADLAGGYNEQVF
TRBV5-1	-	TRBJ2-7	many	14	TGCGCCAGCAGCTTGGTTCCTAGCGATGTCGAGCAGTACTTC	CASSLVPSDVEQYF
TRBV2	TRBD2	TRBJ2-1	-	12	TGTGCCAGCAGTTATACTAGCGGTGAGCAGTTCTTC	CASSYTSGEQFF
TRBV6-5	-	TRBJ1-6	-	15	TGTGCCAGCAGCTTAGGACACCGTGGCAACTCACCCCTCCACTTT	CASSLGHRGNSPLHF
TRBV7-9	-	TRBJ1-1	-	15	TGTGCCAGCAGCTTAGAAGGAGGGAGGGGGACTGAAGCTTTCTTT	CASSLEGGRGTEAFF